This entry concerns a single T cell receptor beta chain. Its cognate antigen is unknown. This sample is part of a study of siplizumab effects on memory and regulatory T cells. General study results and limits: Apparently more diverse than memory cells, naive T cells also seemed major alloresponse contributors. Controls had around 28% Treg-derived mappable alloreactive CD4+ clones on average, versus approximately 70% with siplizumab.

Data came from immunoSEQ multiplex PCR; TCRdb stores just in-frame clones and leaves some out. The data contain approximately 100,000 clones, about 90% of them seen just once; the ten biggest clones take up approximately 12%. The sample was non-Treg CD4+ T cells sorted from blood. This receptor was obtained from a human donor in good health.

Written as DNA, the CDR3 is TGTGCCAGCAGTCCGGCAACTCGAAATGAGCAGTTCTTC. Its translation: CASSPATRNEQFF. The chain couples TRBV6-5 to TRBJ2-1; D uncertain. Trimming left V 5 bases short and J 7 bases short, with 12 bases between. In germline, CDR1 is MNHEY, CDR2 SVGAGI. This CDR3 is 13 amino acids long.